The next 8 T cell receptor beta chains were all read from a single sample in a study of blood T cell repertoires in COVID-19. Produced via immunoSEQ multiplex PCR; TCRdb's table is partial and in-frame only. The sample records tens of thousands of clones, around four fifths being singletons. Sequences were obtained from peripheral blood. The receptor source for this set is a woman in her 70s with active or convalescent COVID-19.

The chain couples TRBV6-1 to TRBJ1-2; 9 bases are a match to TRBD1. Per the germline V gene, CDR1 is MNHNS and CDR2 is SASEGT. CDR3 size: 17 residues. The ends lost 1 base at V and 5 bases at J; junction bases unmatched: 11. The CDR3 sequence is CASSEGAGQGNPYGYTF. In DNA form, the CDR3 reads TGTGCCAGCAGTGAAGGGGCAGGACAGGGGAATCCTTATGGCTACACCTTC.

The chain recombines TRBV2 with TRBJ1-4; 7 bases fit TRBD1. Losses at the gene ends were 2 bases for V and 3 bases for J; bases not matched to a gene: 0. This CDR3 is built from 14 residues. Germline V gives CDR1 SNHLY, CDR2 FYNNEI. CDR3 nucleotides: TGTGCCAGCAGTGAAACAGGGGCTAATGAAAAACTGTTTTTT. Amino acids: CASSETGANEKLFF.

The chain links TRBV7-9 to TRBJ2-1, with a possible D match to TRBD1 (6 bases). Trimming stripped 6 bases from V and 0 bases from J, with 15 bases between. The germline V gene has CDR1 SEHNR and CDR2 FQNEAQ (reference sequence). The CDR3 consists of 16 residues. The CDR3 DNA sequence: TGTGCCAGCAGTTCACCGAGGGGGAGCTCCTACAATGAGCAGTTCTTC. Its translation: CASSSPRGSSYNEQFF.

The J gene is TRBJ2-7, the V gene TRBV10-3, with D possibly TRBD1 on 5 matching bases. Trimming shortened V by 3 bases and J by 0 bases, and 6 bases separated the two germline ends. Per the germline V gene, CDR1 is ENHRY and CDR2 is SYGVKD. CDR3 length: 13 amino acids. The CDR3 region has the DNA TGTGCCATCAGTGAACAGGTCTCCTACGAGCAGTACTTC. Its protein is CAISEQVSYEQYF.

The chain is built from TRBV7-2 and TRBJ1-6; D is perhaps TRBD1 (6 bases). The CDR3 totals 16 residues. V lost 5 bases and J 0 bases, leaving 11 bases between the germline ends. In germline, CDR1 is SGHTA, CDR2 FQGNSA. The CDR3 coding sequence is TGTGCCAGCAGCCACGACAGGAGCTCCTATAATTCACCCCTCCACTTT. Its protein product is CASSHDRSSYNSPLHF.

The CDR3 is CASTMMTGRNEQFF. CDR3 in DNA: TGTGCCAGCACCATGATGACAGGAAGAAATGAGCAGTTCTTC. V gene TRBV28 combines with J gene TRBJ2-1, with D possibly being TRBD1 (6 bases). The CDR3 consists of 14 residues. Per the germline V gene, CDR1 is MDHEN and CDR2 is SYDVKM. V was clipped by 7 bases and J by 7 bases, with 17 bases between them.

The chain employs TRBV18 and TRBJ1-1; D not resolved. The ends were cut back, 0 bases at V and 1 base at J, with 9 bases in the middle. This CDR3 contains 15 residues. Per the germline V gene, CDR1 is KGHSH and CDR2 is LQKENI. The CDR3 loop reads CASSPPSVPNTEAFF. CDR3 coding DNA: TGTGCCAGCTCACCACCTTCTGTCCCGAACACTGAAGCTTTCTTT. Full variable domain (outside the CDR3, taken from reference TRBV18 and TRBJ1-1): NAGVMQNPRHLVRRRGQEARLRCSPMKGHSHVYWYRQLPEEGLKFMVYLQKENIIDESGMPKERFSAEFPKEGPSILRIQQVVRGDSAAYFCASSPPSVPNTEAFFGQGTRLTVV.

This clone was seen a handful of times. V and J are TRBV18 and TRBJ1-6; D remains ambiguous. CDR1 and CDR2 (germline): KGHSH, LQKENI. The CDR3 runs 14 residues. V was trimmed by 2 bases and J by 4 bases, leaving 6 bases between them. The CDR3 sequence is CASSPVNYNSPLHF. For the CDR3, the DNA is TGTGCCAGCTCACCAGTCAATTATAATTCACCCCTCCACTTT.